The T cell receptor beta chain under discussion was sequenced for a study of metastatic and nonmetastatic thyroid tumors (dated by TCRdb to 2018 to 2020). Looking at the study overall: The researchers compared repertoires between peripheral blood samples and tumor or nodule tissue samples from patients with malignant or benign thyroid disease. The investigation overall reported the following: In both blood and tumor samples, malignant tumors were reported to have significantly higher TCR beta diversity than benign nodules.

This clone was seen at least ten times. Its recognized antigen is unknown. No much larger clone is present one base from it, and per-base qualities are unavailable. Libraries came from PCR. TCRdb names Illumina HiSeq 4000 as the instrument used. The TCR beta-chain CDR3 region of each patient was profiled by high-throughput sequencing. Regarding the original processing steps: The researchers built a classifier to tell apart papillary thyroid cancer patients with distant metastasis, based on CDR3 differences among clinicopathological groups. The Shannon index was used to assess repertoire diversity, and the Morisita-Horn index was used to assess tumor-blood repertoire similarity. The public reads were run again by TCRdb, first through fastp at Q25 and then through MiXCR, and only productive beta chains were kept. The V and J calls here are based on TCRdb, not the publication. The table for this sample lists some 40,000 clones; approximately 19% of them were counted only once. About 16% of the sample is in the top ten clones.

V loses 2 bases at its end and J loses 2 bases; junction bases beyond the gene matches: 4. The CDR3, cysteine through phenylalanine, is 14 amino acids long. Only CDR3 DNA remains: 42 bases, in frame from the first base. The germline V gene (reference sequence) provides CDR1 GTSNPN and CDR2 SVGIG. Before undergoing thyroid surgery, none of the patients had been given any kind of treatment. The study retrospectively analysed patient clinical samples collected from the early 2010s to the late 2010s using T-cell receptor beta sequencing. This sequence uses TRBV30 and TRBJ2-7, and 9 junction bases match TRBD1. This clonotype originated in a female donor with papillary thyroid cancer or a benign thyroid nodule (not recorded which). Some clones in this sample may be carry-over from other donors' samples. The material sequenced was blood. The DNA sequence reads TGTGCCTGGAGTACCGGGACAGGGACCTACGAGCAGTACTTC. Its translation is CAWSTGTGTYEQYF. When the CDR3 is completed using the reference TRBV30 and TRBJ2-7 genes on either side, the full variable domain is SQTIHQWPATLVQPVGSPLSLECTVEGTSNPNLYWYRQAAGRGLQLLFYSVGIGQISSEVPQNLSASRPQDRQFILSSKKLLLSDSGFYLCAWSTGTGTYEQYFGPGTRLTVT.